One sample yielded the 3 T cell receptor beta chains listed below, sequenced in a study of Graves' ophthalmopathy and Graves' hyperthyroidism (dated by TCRdb to between 2017 and 2018). The data were produced on an Illumina HiSeq 2000. For repertoire sequencing, TCR beta CDR3 regions were amplified from RNA transcripts. The first round of RT-PCR was done with HTBI primers and the Qiagen OneStep RT-PCR kit, and was followed by a second round of multiplex PCR, then size selection and purification. In-frame beta chains were kept once TCRdb had trimmed the public reads at Q25 with fastp and called clones with MiXCR. Each CDR3 protein appears once, grouped with its most common genes and DNA. For this sample there are 400,000 to 450,000 distinct CDR3 sequences; over 20% appear just once. Under 3% of the sample is held by the ten biggest clonotypes. The sample taken for sequencing was peripheral blood. These receptor sequences come from a woman in her late teens or twenties with stable Graves' hyperthyroidism. Donor details come from another sample of the same person, matched by shared clones.

V usage is TRBV12-3 or TRBV12-4 and J usage is TRBJ1-2; 9 bases align to TRBD1. This CDR3 has 13 residues. The ends lost 9 bases at V and 8 bases at J; junction bases unmatched: 10. Here the CDR3 DNA reads TGTGCCAGTTCACAGGGGGCAACTTCGGGCTACACCTTC. Amino acid sequence: CASSQGATSGYTF.

The V and J genes are TRBV24-1 and TRBJ1-2; no reliable D call. The germline V and J ends were trimmed by 7 bases and 3 bases, with 26 bases remaining between them. The CDR3 has 18 amino acids. Per germline, CDR1 KGHDR and CDR2 SFDVKD. The CDR3, as DNA: TGTGCCACCAGGACCCCAACTCTGTCGATTACCAGGCACTATGGCTACACCTTC. This sequence encodes CATRTPTLSITRHYGYTF.

The chain has TRBV27 and TRBJ2-7, with D perhaps matching TRBD1 (5 bases). This CDR3 has 13 residues. The germline V gene has CDR1 MNHEY and CDR2 SMNVEV (reference sequence). The V end was cut by 2 bases, the J end by 5 bases, with 10 bases between. The CDR3 region has the DNA TGTGCCAGCAGTTTAGCAGGGAAACACGAGCAGTACTTC. This translates into CASSLAGKHEQYF.